The next 14 T cell receptor beta chains were all read from a single sample in a study of T-cell reconstitution after alpha-beta-depleted transplantation in children. TCRbeta library preparation incorporated unique molecular identifiers. TCRdb called the PCR reads again in MiXCR, with one record for every CDR3 protein. The table has about 610,000 distinct CDR3 sequences, about 10% seen once; the top ten hold roughly 4%. Sequenced material: PBMCs from the stem cell graft donor, taken from the stem cell graft. The source of these receptors is a human donor who donated a stem cell graft to a child with acute myeloid leukemia.

A few counts support this clonotype. This rearrangement joins TRBV5-1 to TRBJ2-5; maybe TRBD1 (5 bases). CDR3 length: 14 residues. Germline V lookup: CDR1 SGHRS, CDR2 YFSETQ. The V end lost 5 bases, the J end lost 4 bases, and 15 bases lay between the germline ends. The CDR3 coding sequence is TGCGCCAGCAGAGGGGAACGAACAACAGAGACCCAGTACTTC. Encoded protein: CASRGERTTETQYF.

This clonotype came up a few times. The chain has TRBV20-1 and TRBJ1-1; D uncertain. Trimming took 6 bases from V and 3 from J, leaving 11 bases between them. The germline CDR1 and CDR2 sequences are DFQATT and SNEGSKA (reference sequence). The CDR3 covers 12 residues. CDR3 protein: CSAPDLDTEAFF. The CDR3 DNA reads as TGCAGTGCCCCTGACCTGGACACTGAAGCTTTCTTT.

The chain couples TRBV2 to TRBJ2-3; D is uncertain. Trimming pared 1 base from V and 11 bases from J, leaving 10 bases between. The CDR3 is made up of 12 amino acids. Germline CDR1 reads SNHLY; CDR2 reads FYNNEI. CDR3 residues: CASSEGSTGQYF. The CDR3 DNA reads TGTGCCAGCAGTGAAGGGTCGACGGGGCAGTATTTT.

The chain joins TRBV29-1 to TRBJ2-7; D may correspond to TRBD1 or TRBD2 (5 bases each). This CDR3 contains 11 residues. Trimming took 6 bases from V and 7 from J, leaving 13 bases between them. The germline CDR1 and CDR2 sequences are SQVTM and ANQGSEA. Here the CDR3 DNA reads TGCAGCGTGAGGGGATCGGGAGAGCAGTACTTC. This encodes CSVRGSGEQYF.

V usage is TRBV7-8 and J usage is TRBJ2-7; 15 positions agree with TRBD2. The germline V gene encodes CDR1 SGHVS and CDR2 FQNEAQ. The CDR3 length is 16 residues. After removal of 5 bases from V and 6 bases from J, the junction contained 8 bases not matched to a gene. The CDR3 nucleotides are TGTGCCAGCAGCCTCCCGGGACTAGCGGGAGGTTCCGAGCAGTACTTC. Its translation is CASSLPGLAGGSEQYF.

V gene TRBV20-1 combines with J gene TRBJ2-3; D tentatively reads TRBD1 or TRBD2 (6 bases each). Germline CDR1 is DFQATT and CDR2 is SNEGSKA (reference sequence). V dropped 5 bases and J dropped 3 bases, with 18 bases sitting between them. The CDR3 is made up of 15 amino acids. The CDR3 DNA follows: TGCAGTGCTGAAAGTTGGGGGGCCGAGACAGATACGCAGTATTTT. Protein product: CSAESWGAETDTQYF.

The gene calls are TRBV12-3 or TRBV12-4 and TRBJ1-3; 8 bases line up with TRBD1. This CDR3 contains 16 residues. The V and J ends lost 5 bases and 4 bases, in that order; junction bases with no gene match: 10. This CDR3 reads CASSPRTGRGGNTIYF. DNA of the CDR3: TGTGCCAGCAGTCCGCGGACAGGGAGAGGAGGAAACACCATATATTTT.

This clonotype came up many times. The chain employs TRBV6-5 and TRBJ2-7; 13 positions agree with TRBD2. The junction had 2 bases not matched to a gene; V was cut back by 2 bases and J by 4 bases. This CDR3 is built from 15 residues. CDR1 MNHEY and CDR2 SVGAGI come from the germline V gene. CDR3 in amino acids: CASSYGLAGAYEQYF. DNA for the CDR3: TGTGCCAGCAGTTACGGACTAGCGGGAGCTTACGAGCAGTACTTC.

This clonotype came up a few times. In DNA form, the CDR3 reads TGTGCCACCAGTGATTTTTCCAGGACAGGGAATGAGCAGTTCTTC. It yields the protein CATSDFSRTGNEQFF. The chain uses TRBV24-1 and TRBJ2-1; 8 bases are a match to TRBD1. Trimming took 1 base from V and 7 from J; bases not matched to a gene: 5. Germline V gene lookup returns CDR1 KGHDR and CDR2 SFDVKD. The CDR3 consists of 15 residues.

In its sample, this clonotype was seen a few times. The chain employs TRBV20-1 and TRBJ2-2, with D perhaps matching TRBD2 (5 bases). This CDR3 region has 13 residues. The germline V gene encodes CDR1 DFQATT and CDR2 SNEGSKA (reference sequence). The CDR3 bases are TGCAGCATTCGGAGGAGCCCCGGCGGGGAGCTGTTTTTT. Translating gives CSIRRSPGGELFF.

This clonotype was seen a few times. The chain combines TRBV20-1 with TRBJ2-3, with 12 bases lining up with TRBD1. The junction had 3 bases not matched to a gene; V was cut back by 2 bases and J by 3 bases. The CDR3 covers 15 residues. Germline CDR1 is DFQATT and CDR2 is SNEGSKA (reference sequence). Here the CDR3 reads CSARWGQGATDTQYF. The CDR3 DNA reads TGCAGTGCTAGATGGGGACAGGGGGCAACAGATACGCAGTATTTT.

This clonotype was picked up a small number of times. This chain joins TRBV27 and TRBJ2-7; TRBD2 aligns across 7 bases. Germline V gives CDR1 MNHEY, CDR2 SMNVEV (reference sequence). The CDR3 has 14 amino acids. The V and J ends lost 8 bases and 0 bases, in that order; junction bases with no gene match: 7. For the CDR3, the DNA is TGTGCCAGCGGGGGGGGTTCCAGCTCCTACGAGCAGTACTTC. This encodes CASGGGSSSYEQYF.

In regard to this clonotype: It is likely a read error, because the conserved phenylalanine at the end of the CDR3 is missing. The chain carries TRBV20-1 and TRBJ1-1, with 11 bases aligning to TRBD1. CDR3 length: 13 residues. Germline V gene data show CDR1 as DFQATT and CDR2 as SNEGSKA (reference sequence). J gave up 3 bases and V 7 bases, and 4 bases lay outside the gene matches. CDR3 loop: CSGTGGLDTEAFY. For the CDR3, the DNA is TGCAGTGGGACAGGGGGCTTGGACACTGAAGCTTTCTAT.

The CDR3 spells CASSYGTWSLSGANVLTF. The CDR3 region has the DNA TGTGCCAGCAGTTACGGAACCTGGTCCCTCTCTGGGGCCAACGTCCTGACTTTC. The V call is TRBV6-5, the J call TRBJ2-6; unclear D gene. Germline V gene sequence: CDR1 MNHEY, CDR2 SVGAGI. Trimming took 2 bases from V and 0 from J, leaving 14 bases between them. CDR3 length: 18 residues.